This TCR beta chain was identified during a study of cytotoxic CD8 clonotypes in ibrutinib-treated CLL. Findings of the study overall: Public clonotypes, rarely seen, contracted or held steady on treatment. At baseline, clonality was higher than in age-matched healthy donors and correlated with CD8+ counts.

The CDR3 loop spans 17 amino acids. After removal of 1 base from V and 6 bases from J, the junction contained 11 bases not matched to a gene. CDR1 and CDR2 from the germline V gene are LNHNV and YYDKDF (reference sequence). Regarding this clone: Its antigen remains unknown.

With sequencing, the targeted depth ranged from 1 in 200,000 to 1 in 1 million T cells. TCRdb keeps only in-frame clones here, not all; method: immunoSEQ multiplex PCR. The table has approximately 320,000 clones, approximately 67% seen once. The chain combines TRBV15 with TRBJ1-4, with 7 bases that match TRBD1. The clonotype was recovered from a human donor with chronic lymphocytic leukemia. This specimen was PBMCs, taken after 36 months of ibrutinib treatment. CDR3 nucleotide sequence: TGTGCCACCAGCAGAGGATCGGGAACAGGGGTGCATGAAAAACTGTTTTTT. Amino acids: CATSRGSGTGVHEKLFF.